This TCR beta chain is from a study of cytomegalovirus exposure and HLA in healthy donors. In germline, CDR1 is SGHRS, CDR2 YFSETQ. V dropped 2 bases and J dropped 6; count of bases not matched to a gene: 4. This CDR3 is 15 amino acids long. As concerns this clone: Its specificity is not known.

Regarding the study as a whole: Cytomegalovirus-associated TCR beta chains were listed, numbering 150 to 200. Across donors, sequencing depth was assumed by presence/absence analyses to be roughly uniform. With further analysis later on, most CMV-associated TCR beta chains appeared HLA-restricted.

In the PCR, 60 Vbeta and 13 Jbeta primers were used. This table comes from immunoSEQ multiplex PCR, and its TCRdb copy is limited to in-frame clones, with some not included. Here the sample table reports fewer than 150,000 clones. Nominal health characterized the donors when sampled, though unrecorded immune exposures were likely. This sequence was found in a man aged 35 to 55 in good health and CMV-seronegative. The V call is TRBV5-1, the J call TRBJ2-1; the match to TRBD1 covers 11 bases. Sequencing was carried out using PBMCs. This chain's CDR3 is CASSFGQGASNEQFF. CDR3 nucleotides: TGCGCCAGCAGCTTCGGACAGGGGGCGAGCAATGAGCAGTTCTTC.